The TCR beta chain described here comes from a study of ipilimumab plus nivolumab after autologous stem cell transplantation. The protocol was immunoSEQ multiplex PCR, while the TCRdb copy is restricted to in-frame clones and leaves out a portion. The data hold fewer than 85,000 clones, with 83% observed a single time. The CDR3 runs 16 residues. Per the germline V gene, CDR1 is LNHDA and CDR2 is SQIVND (reference sequence). V trimming: 5 bases; J trimming: 0 bases; junction bases outside the gene matches: 6. The clonotype comes from a male donor with diffuse large B-cell lymphoma. The V gene is TRBV19, the J gene TRBJ2-1, with 8 nucleotides matching TRBD1. The input for sequencing was PBMCs, taken in a trial of ipilimumab plus nivolumab as post-transplant consolidation. This CDR3 is CASSSGTGSSYNEQFF. As DNA, the CDR3 is TGTGCCAGTAGTTCCGGGACAGGAAGCTCCTACAATGAGCAGTTCTTC.